This T cell receptor beta chain is drawn from a study of PD-L1 blockade in urothelial cancer. Study-level information: Male sex and bladder-origin urothelial cancer characterized about 90% of the roughly 30 patients. At 6 weeks and at 3 weeks (second dose) after treatment start, blood was analyzed. Blood yielded a median of around 150,000 T cells per sample.

The data were produced by immunoSEQ multiplex PCR, yet TCRdb's version contains in-frame clones alone and is incomplete. The sample consists of 54,000 or so clones, 75% to 90% of them appearing once. The time point: pretreatment peripheral blood. Trimming removed 6 bases at V and 8 bases at J, with 22 bases between. Per the germline V gene, CDR1 is MNHNS and CDR2 is SASEGT. The CDR3 covers 15 residues. This TCR derives from a man between 50 and 59 years old with urothelial cancer. V usage is TRBV6-1 and J usage is TRBJ1-2; no firm D call. Source: PBMCs, taken around atezolizumab (anti-PD-L1) treatment. In DNA, the CDR3 is TGTGCCAGCAGCAATAGCCTAACCCTTACCGGAGGCTACACCTTC. As protein: CASSNSLTLTGGYTF.